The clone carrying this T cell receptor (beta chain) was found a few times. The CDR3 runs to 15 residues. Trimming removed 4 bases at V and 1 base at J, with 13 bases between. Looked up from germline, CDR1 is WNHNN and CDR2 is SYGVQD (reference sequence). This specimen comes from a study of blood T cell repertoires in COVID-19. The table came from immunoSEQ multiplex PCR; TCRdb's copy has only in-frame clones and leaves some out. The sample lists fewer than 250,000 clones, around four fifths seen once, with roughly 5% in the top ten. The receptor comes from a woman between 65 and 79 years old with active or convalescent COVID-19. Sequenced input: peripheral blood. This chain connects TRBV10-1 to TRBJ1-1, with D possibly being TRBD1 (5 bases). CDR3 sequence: CASSGDSGGNTEAFF. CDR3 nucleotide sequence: TGCGCCAGCAGTGGAGATTCCGGGGGGAACACTGAAGCTTTCTTT.